The clone carrying this T cell receptor (beta chain) turned up a few times. No antigen is known for it. V was pared by 0 bases and J by 4 bases, with 5 bases of the junction left unmatched. This CDR3 contains 15 residues. Looked up from germline, CDR1 is GTSNPN and CDR2 is SVGIG (reference sequence). This entry belongs to a study of beta chain features in type 1 diabetes. Study-wide results and caveats: Shortening of TCRB CDR3s, moderate but significant, appeared in all four CD4+ subsets of Type 1 diabetes patients. With patients and controls alike, PCR might favor shorter templates to an equal degree. Patients' naive, central memory and regulatory TCRB repertoires appeared more alike than those of healthy donors.

What was sequenced were expressed TCRB transcripts, since all of the isolated RNA had been reverse transcribed. Sequenced by immunoSEQ multiplex PCR; TCRdb stores in-frame clones only, minus some. The sample gives approximately 730,000 clones, around 15% of which show up once; 0.02% to 0.025% is in the top ten. Researchers reported sorting CD4+ naive, central memory, regulatory and stem cell-like memory cells via CD45RO/CCR7/CD25/CD127/CD95/CD27. Material for sequencing was naive CD4+ T cells from blood. The clonotype was recovered from a young man with type 1 diabetes. The chain carries TRBV30 and TRBJ2-5, with TRBD2 matching 10 bases. In DNA form, the CDR3 reads TGTGCCTGGAGTGTAAGCGGGGGGGCAGGAGAGACCCAGTACTTC. Protein: CAWSVSGGAGETQYF. The full variable domain, with the rest looked up from reference TRBV30 and TRBJ2-5, is SQTIHQWPATLVQPVGSPLSLECTVEGTSNPNLYWYRQAAGRGLQLLFYSVGIGQISSEVPQNLSASRPQDRQFILSSKKLLLSDSGFYLCAWSVSGGAGETQYFGPGTRLLVL.